This record looks at one T cell receptor (beta chain) sequence and its context. This CDR3 comprises 14 residues. Looked up from germline, CDR1 is SGDLS and CDR2 is YYNGEE. V dropped 2 bases and J dropped 4 bases, with 12 bases sitting between them. TCRdb re-derived calls from the RT-PCR reads in MiXCR, one entry per CDR3 protein. The table has roughly 200,000 distinct CDR3 sequences, less than 45% seen once; the top ten hold approximately 30%. This sample was included in a study of patients and donors after allogeneic stem cell transplantation. Sequenced: blood, either unsorted or a sorted T cell fraction (not recorded which). The gene calls are TRBV9 and TRBJ1-1; a possible D gene is TRBD1 (5 bases). This receptor was identified in a human donor who was either an allogeneic HSCT recipient or a stem cell or donor lymphocyte infusion donor (not recorded which). It is not recorded whose cells these are; they may come from a transplant donor. The CDR3 is CASSVQAGGTEAFF. The CDR3, as DNA: TGTGCCAGCAGCGTGCAGGCTGGGGGCACTGAAGCTTTCTTT.